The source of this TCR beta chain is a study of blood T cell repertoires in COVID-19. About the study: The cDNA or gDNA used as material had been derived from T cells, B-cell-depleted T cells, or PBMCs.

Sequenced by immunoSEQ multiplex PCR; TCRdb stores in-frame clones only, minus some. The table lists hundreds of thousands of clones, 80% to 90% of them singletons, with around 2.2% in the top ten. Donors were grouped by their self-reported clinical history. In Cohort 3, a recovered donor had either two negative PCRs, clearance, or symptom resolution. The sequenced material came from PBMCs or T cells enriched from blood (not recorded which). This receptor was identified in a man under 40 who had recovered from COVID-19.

CDR3 in DNA: TGTGCCAGCAGCCTTACCGGGACAGGGTCTGAAGCTTTCTTT. It yields the protein CASSLTGTGSEAFF. This chain uses TRBV7-3 with TRBJ1-1; 9 bases agree with TRBD1. V lost 5 bases to trimming and J lost 6 bases; unmatched junction nucleotides: 7. Looked up from germline, CDR1 is SGHTA and CDR2 is FQGTGA. This CDR3 is 14 amino acids long.